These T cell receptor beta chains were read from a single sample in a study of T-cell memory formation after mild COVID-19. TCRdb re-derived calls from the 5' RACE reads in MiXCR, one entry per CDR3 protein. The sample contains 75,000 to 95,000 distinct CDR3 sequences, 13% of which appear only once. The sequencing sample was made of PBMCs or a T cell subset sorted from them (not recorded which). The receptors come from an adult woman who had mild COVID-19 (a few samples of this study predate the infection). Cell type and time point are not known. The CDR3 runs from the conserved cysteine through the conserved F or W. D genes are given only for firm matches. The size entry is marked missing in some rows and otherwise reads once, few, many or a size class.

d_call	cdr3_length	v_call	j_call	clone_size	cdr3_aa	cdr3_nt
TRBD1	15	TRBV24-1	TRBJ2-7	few	CATSDSDRGDYEQYF	TGTGCCACCAGTGATTCGGACAGGGGCGACTACGAGCAGTACTTC
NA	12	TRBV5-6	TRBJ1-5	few	CASSLGSQPQHF	TGTGCCAGCAGCTTGGGAAGCCAGCCCCAGCATTTT
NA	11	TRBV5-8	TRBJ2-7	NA	CASSLHYEQYF	TGTGCCAGCAGCCTACACTACGAGCAGTACTTC
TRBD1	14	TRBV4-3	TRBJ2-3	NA	CASSPWTGQDTQYF	TGCGCCAGCAGCCCCTGGACAGGGCAGGATACGCAGTATTTT
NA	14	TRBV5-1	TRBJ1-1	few	CASSLEPVNTEAFF	TGCGCCAGCAGCTTGGAACCAGTGAACACTGAAGCTTTCTTT
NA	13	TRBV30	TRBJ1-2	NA	CAWLDRYSYGYTF	TGTGCCTGGCTAGACAGGTACAGCTATGGCTACACCTTC
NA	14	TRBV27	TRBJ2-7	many	CASSFGQGRKEQYF	TGTGCCAGCAGTTTCGGGCAGGGGCGGAAGGAGCAGTACTTC
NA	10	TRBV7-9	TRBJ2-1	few	CASSLYEQFF	TGTGCCAGCAGCTTATATGAGCAGTTCTTC
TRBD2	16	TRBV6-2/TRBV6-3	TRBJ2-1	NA	CASSYSKKGTTNEQFF	TGTGCCAGCAGTTACTCGAAAAAAGGGACTACGAATGAGCAGTTCTTC
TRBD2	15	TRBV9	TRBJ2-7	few	CASSVAAGGMEEQYF	TGTGCCAGCAGCGTTGCTGCGGGGGGGATGGAGGAGCAGTACTTC
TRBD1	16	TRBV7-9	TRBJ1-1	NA	CASSPHRDRASAEAFF	TGTGCCAGCAGCCCCCACCGGGACAGGGCTTCTGCTGAAGCTTTCTTT
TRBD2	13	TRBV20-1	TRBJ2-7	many	CSARLAYSYEQYF	TGCAGTGCTCGACTAGCGTACTCCTACGAGCAGTACTTC
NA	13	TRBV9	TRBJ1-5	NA	CASSVSENQPQHF	TGTGCCAGCAGCGTGTCAGAAAATCAGCCCCAGCATTTT
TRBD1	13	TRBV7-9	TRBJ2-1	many	CASSLYRGNEQFF	TGTGCCAGCAGCTTATACAGGGGAAATGAGCAGTTCTTC
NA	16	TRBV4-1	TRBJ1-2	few	CASSQEAHRAGLSYTF	TGCGCCAGCAGCCAAGAAGCGCACAGGGCAGGGTTAAGCTACACCTTC
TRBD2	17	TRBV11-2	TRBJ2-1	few	CASSLSTGGPRSYEQFF	TGTGCCAGCAGCTTGTCAACGGGAGGGCCTCGTTCCTATGAGCAGTTCTTC
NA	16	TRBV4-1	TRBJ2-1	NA	CASSQEGVSGNNEQFF	TGCGCCAGCAGCCAAGAAGGCGTATCGGGCAACAATGAGCAGTTCTTC
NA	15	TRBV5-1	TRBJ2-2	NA	CASSLGTGGTGELFF	TGCGCCAGCAGCCTGGGGACCGGGGGCACCGGGGAGCTGTTTTTT
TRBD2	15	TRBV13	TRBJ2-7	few	CASSKTSVLTYEQYF	TGTGCCAGCAGCAAGACTAGCGTCCTAACCTACGAGCAGTACTTC
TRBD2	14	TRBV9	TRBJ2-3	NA	CASSVGTSGTTQYF	TGTGCCAGCAGCGTAGGGACTAGCGGAACTACGCAGTATTTT
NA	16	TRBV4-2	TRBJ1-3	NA	CASSPSLDSSGNTIYF	TGTGCCAGCAGCCCCTCTTTGGACAGCTCTGGAAACACCATATATTTT
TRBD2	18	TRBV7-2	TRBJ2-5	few	CASSSPEGLAGTQETQYF	TGTGCCAGCAGCTCACCAGAGGGACTAGCGGGGACGCAAGAGACCCAGTACTTC
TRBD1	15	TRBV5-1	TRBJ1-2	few	CASSPWTGSNYGYTF	TGCGCCAGCAGCCCCTGGACAGGGAGCAACTATGGCTACACCTTC
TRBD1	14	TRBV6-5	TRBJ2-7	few	CASRSETGAYEQYF	TGTGCCAGCAGATCGGAGACAGGGGCCTACGAGCAGTACTTC
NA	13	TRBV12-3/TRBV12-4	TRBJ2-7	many	CASSLVAGYEQYF	TGTGCCAGCAGTTTAGTCGCAGGCTACGAGCAGTACTTC
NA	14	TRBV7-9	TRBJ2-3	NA	CASRSSLATDTQYF	TGTGCCAGCAGGTCCTCCCTCGCCACAGATACGCAGTATTTT
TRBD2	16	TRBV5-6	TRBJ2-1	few	CASSWGLAENHNEQFF	TGTGCCAGCAGCTGGGGACTAGCGGAAAATCACAATGAGCAGTTCTTC
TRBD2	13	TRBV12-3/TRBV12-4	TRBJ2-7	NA	CASSLAGRVEQYF	TGTGCCAGCAGTTTAGCGGGGAGGGTCGAGCAGTACTTC
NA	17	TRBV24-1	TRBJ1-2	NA	CATSEWSDSLSDYGYTF	TGTGCCACCAGTGAGTGGTCGGACAGCCTCTCGGACTATGGCTACACCTTC
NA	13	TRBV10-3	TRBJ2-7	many	CAISVGVDYEQYF	TGTGCCATCAGTGTTGGTGTAGACTACGAGCAGTACTTC
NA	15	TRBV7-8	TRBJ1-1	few	CASSLASRGGTEAFF	TGTGCCAGCAGCTTAGCGTCGAGGGGGGGAACTGAAGCTTTCTTT
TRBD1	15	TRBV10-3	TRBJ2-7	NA	CAISETRDRDYEQYF	TGTGCCATCAGTGAGACCCGGGACAGGGACTACGAGCAGTACTTC
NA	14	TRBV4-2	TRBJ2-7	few	CASSQDGYGYEQYF	TGTGCCAGCAGCCAAGACGGCTATGGCTACGAGCAGTACTTC
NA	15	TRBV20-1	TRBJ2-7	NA	CSAVNYRESHYEQYF	TGCAGTGCCGTTAATTACAGGGAGTCCCACTACGAGCAGTACTTC
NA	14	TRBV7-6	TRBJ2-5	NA	CASSLFQFQETQYF	TGTGCCAGCAGCCTATTTCAATTCCAAGAGACCCAGTACTTC
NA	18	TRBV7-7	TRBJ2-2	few	CASSEGTQDMRNTGELFF	TGTGCCAGCAGCGAGGGGACACAAGATATGAGGAACACCGGGGAGCTGTTTTTT
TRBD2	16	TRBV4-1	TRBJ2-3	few	CASSLTSGATSDTQYF	TGCGCCAGCAGCCTGACTAGCGGGGCTACATCGGATACGCAGTATTTT
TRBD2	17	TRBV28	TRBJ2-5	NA	CASSLESLAGYGETQYF	TGTGCCAGCAGTTTAGAATCCCTAGCGGGATACGGAGAGACCCAGTACTTC
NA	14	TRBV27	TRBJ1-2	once	CARSPLGLGYGYTF	TGTGCCAGAAGTCCCTTGGGGCTAGGGTATGGCTACACCTTC
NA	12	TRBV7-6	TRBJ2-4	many	CASGPLGDIQYF	TGTGCCAGCGGTCCTCTGGGGGACATTCAGTACTTC
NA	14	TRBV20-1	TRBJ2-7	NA	CSAPKGGLGYEQYF	TGCAGTGCTCCGAAGGGAGGTCTGGGGTACGAGCAGTACTTC
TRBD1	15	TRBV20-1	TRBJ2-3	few	CSASPDRAFTDTQYF	TGCAGTGCCAGCCCGGACAGGGCTTTCACAGATACGCAGTATTTT
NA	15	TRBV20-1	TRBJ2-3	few	CSANPQGPSTDTQYF	TGCAGTGCCAACCCGCAGGGTCCAAGCACAGATACGCAGTATTTT
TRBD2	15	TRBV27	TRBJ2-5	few	CASRTLAGGQETQYF	TGTGCCAGCAGAACCCTAGCGGGGGGACAAGAGACCCAGTACTTC
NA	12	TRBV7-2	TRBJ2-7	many	CASSLGVSEQYF	TGTGCCAGCAGCCTCGGAGTAAGTGAGCAGTACTTC
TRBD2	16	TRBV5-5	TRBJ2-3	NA	CASSLPAGVGTDTQYF	TGTGCCAGCAGCTTACCAGCGGGAGTGGGCACAGATACGCAGTATTTT
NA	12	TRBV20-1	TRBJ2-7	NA	CSARDLGAMQYF	TGCAGTGCTAGAGACCTGGGGGCCATGCAGTACTTC
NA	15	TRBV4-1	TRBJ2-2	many	CASSQAGVDTGELFF	TGCGCCAGCAGCCAAGCTGGGGTGGACACCGGGGAGCTGTTTTTT
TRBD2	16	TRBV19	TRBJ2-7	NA	CASSILSAGVGYEQYF	TGTGCCAGTAGTATCCTCTCGGCGGGAGTAGGCTACGAGCAGTACTTC
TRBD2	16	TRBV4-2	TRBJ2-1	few	CASSQETLAGVREQFF	TGTGCCAGCAGCCAAGAAACTCTAGCGGGAGTAAGAGAGCAGTTCTTC
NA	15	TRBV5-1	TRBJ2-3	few	CASSLGQRLTDTQYF	TGCGCCAGCAGCTTAGGACAGCGACTCACAGATACGCAGTATTTT
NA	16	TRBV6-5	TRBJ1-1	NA	CASSYSIPTPAPEAFF	TGTGCCAGCAGTTACTCGATCCCAACGCCTGCACCTGAAGCTTTCTTT
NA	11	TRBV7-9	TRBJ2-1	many	CATLRIHEQFF	TGTGCCACCCTTCGCATACATGAGCAGTTCTTC
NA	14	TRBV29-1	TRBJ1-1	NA	CSVDLPGTGTEAFF	TGCAGCGTTGACCTTCCAGGGACTGGCACTGAAGCTTTCTTT
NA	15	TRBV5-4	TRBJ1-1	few	CASSSPTGWNTEAFF	TGTGCCAGCAGCTCGCCTACAGGGTGGAACACTGAAGCTTTCTTT
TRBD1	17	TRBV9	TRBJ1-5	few	CASSAGGDPSPGQPQHF	TGTGCCAGCAGCGCAGGGGGCGATCCGTCTCCGGGTCAGCCCCAGCATTTT
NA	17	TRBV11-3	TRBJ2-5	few	CASSRSLGGLDQETQYF	TGTGCCAGCAGCCGCTCGCTAGGGGGGCTCGACCAAGAGACCCAGTACTTC
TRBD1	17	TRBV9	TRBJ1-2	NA	CASSSAKTGKFAYGYTF	TGTGCCAGCAGCTCAGCTAAGACAGGGAAGTTCGCCTATGGCTACACCTTC
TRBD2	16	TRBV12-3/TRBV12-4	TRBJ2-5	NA	CASSSPGLAGLETQYF	TGTGCCAGCAGTTCCCCGGGACTAGCTGGATTGGAGACCCAGTACTTC